These 7 T cell receptor beta chains were sequenced from one sample in a study of blood T cells in healthy people across ages. A second PCR of roughly 7 to 11 cycles used a sample-barcoded 5' primer and a J-beta primer mix. TCRdb reprocessed the 5' RACE reads via MiXCR and lists one record per CDR3 protein. The sample contains approximately 1,000,000 distinct CDR3 sequences, around 43% of which appear only once. Source material: blood. The receptors were gathered from a woman aged 60-75 years in good health.

This chain uses TRBV28 with TRBJ2-7; 9 nucleotides agree with TRBD1. Germline lookup yields CDR1 MDHEN and CDR2 SYDVKM. The CDR3 consists of 12 residues. V shed 10 bases and J 3 bases; nucleotides not matched to a gene: 4. The CDR3 spells CATTGGRYEQYF. The CDR3 nucleotides read TGTGCCACAACAGGGGGCCGCTACGAGCAGTACTTC.

This sequence joins TRBV5-6 and TRBJ2-7; 8 bases are a match to TRBD2. Trimming cost V 2 bases and J 3 bases; bases outside gene matches: 7. The CDR3 is made up of 15 amino acids. From germline, CDR1 is SGHDT and CDR2 YYEEEE. This CDR3 reads CASSFGSGRSYEQYF. CDR3 DNA sequence: TGTGCCAGCAGCTTCGGCAGCGGGAGAAGCTACGAGCAGTACTTC. The full variable domain, rest sourced from reference TRBV5-6 and TRBJ2-7, is DAGVTQSPTHLIKTRGQQVTLRCSPKSGHDTVSWYQQALGQGPQFIFQYYEEEERQRGNFPDRFSGHQFPNYSSELNVNALLLGDSALYLCASSFGSGRSYEQYFGPGTRLTVT.

V usage is TRBV27 and J usage is TRBJ2-3, with 8 bases fitting TRBD2. Losses at the gene ends were 8 bases for V and 3 bases for J; bases not matched to a gene: 13. CDR3 length equals 16 residues. Germline V gene lookup returns CDR1 MNHEY and CDR2 SMNVEV (reference sequence). In DNA, the CDR3 is TGTGCCAGCCCCCCCAGCGGGGGCCTCTTAACAGATACGCAGTATTTT. Protein product: CASPPSGGLLTDTQYF.

This clonotype appeared many times. This chain links TRBV12-3 or TRBV12-4 with TRBJ2-7; D not certain. V was pared by 1 base and J by 5 bases, with 12 bases between. This CDR3 region has 14 residues. CDR3 protein: CASSLGRYPHEQYF. CDR3 DNA: TGTGCCAGCAGTTTAGGGCGCTATCCCCACGAGCAGTACTTC.

The chain has TRBV10-3 and TRBJ2-5; D gene unclear. This CDR3 spans 13 amino acids. Germline V gene data show CDR1 as ENHRY and CDR2 as SYGVKD. V was trimmed by 6 bases and J by 11 bases, leaving 19 bases between them. CDR3 loop: CAIRTDQNNEQYF. CDR3 coding DNA: TGTGCCATCAGAACAGACCAAAACAATGAGCAGTACTTC.

About this clonotype itself: One end of the junction varies from germline; a read error may be responsible. The genes are TRBV6-1 and TRBJ2-7, with unresolved D. CDR3 length: 12 amino acids. From germline, CDR1 is MNHNS and CDR2 SASEGT. The CDR3 DNA reads as TGTGCCAGCGGCTTCGCCTCCCACGAGCAGTACTTC. Translated, it gives CASGFASHEQYF.

The chain combines TRBV7-7 with TRBJ2-5; D is tentatively TRBD1 or TRBD2 (5 bases each). The end of the DNA is better explained by TRBJ2-7, so the J call may be wrong. There are 13 residues in the CDR3. Germline loops: CDR1 SSHAT, CDR2 FNYEAQ (reference sequence). CDR3 coding DNA: TGTGCCAGCAGCGTAGGATGGGGGAACGAGCAGTACTTC. Translated: CASSVGWGNEQYF.